The rows below give T cell receptor beta chains drawn from one sample of a study of blood T cells in healthy people across ages. In TCRdb, the 5' RACE reads were re-called with MiXCR into one record per CDR3 protein. The sample contains approximately 780,000 distinct CDR3 sequences, around 24% of which appear only once. This sample also belongs to another study, concerning T cells of mothers and their children.

The sequenced sample was blood. The receptors were sampled from a boy aged 10-17 years in good health. Both conserved end residues are part of each CDR3. A D gene is named only where the DNA matches it firmly. Where a row states a size, it is once, few, many or the class of an expanded clone; other rows omit it.

>TRBJ2-3|TRBV9|.|.
TGTGCCAGCAGCGTAGGGCTAGTACGCACAGATACGCAGTATTTT
CASSVGLVRTDTQYF
>TRBJ2-3|TRBV4-1|TRBD1|.
TGCGCCAGCAGCCAAGATGAGGGACAGAAGCCGGGGACGCAGTATTTT
CASSQDEGQKPGTQYF
>TRBJ2-7|TRBV3-1|TRBD2|few
TGTGCCAGCAGCCATAGAGCGGGGGTCTCCTACGAGCAGTACTTC
CASSHRAGVSYEQYF
>TRBJ2-5|TRBV29-1|.|few
TGCAGCCTGCGACTCCTCAGTTCGTACGAGACCCAGTACTTC
CSLRLLSSYETQYF
>TRBJ2-1|TRBV7-9|.|.
TGTGCCAGCATAGCACTCCAGGTTGGGGAGCAGTTCTTC
CASIALQVGEQFF
>TRBJ1-1|TRBV20-1|TRBD1|few
TGCAGTGCTTGGACAGGGGAGAACACTGAAGCTTTCTTT
CSAWTGENTEAFF
>TRBJ1-2|TRBV12-3/TRBV12-4|TRBD1|.
TGTGCCAGCAGTCCGCCCGGGGACAGAAGATATGGCTACACCTTC
CASSPPGDRRYGYTF
>TRBJ1-1|TRBV13|.|.
TGTGCCAGCAGATTGAGCGGGGGCTCCACTGAAGCTTTCTTT
CASRLSGGSTEAFF
>TRBJ2-3|TRBV12-3/TRBV12-4|TRBD2|.
TGTGCCAGCAGTTCGGTAGCGGGGGGATCTAGCACAGATACGCAGTATTTT
CASSSVAGGSSTDTQYF
>TRBJ2-1|TRBV12-3/TRBV12-4|.|few
TGTGCCAGCAGTTTACAGGGAGTAGGATTCTACAATGAGCAGTTCTTC
CASSLQGVGFYNEQFF
>TRBJ2-1|TRBV5-1|.|.
TGCGCCGGTCTCCTGCAGGTGAGTGAGAATGAGCAGTTCTTC
CAGLLQVSENEQFF
>TRBJ2-5|TRBV11-2|.|once
TGTGCCAGCAGCCCGACCTTTTCCCAAGAGACCCAGTACTTC
CASSPTFSQETQYF
>TRBJ1-4|TRBV28|.|.
TGTGCCAGCAGTTTAATCAGGGGCCCGAATGAAAAACTGTTTTTT
CASSLIRGPNEKLFF
>TRBJ1-2|TRBV20-1|.|.
TGCAGTGCTAGCAAGGAGAACTATGGCTACACCTTC
CSASKENYGYTF
>TRBJ1-4|TRBV3-1|.|few
TGTGCCAGCACCGTCTCGGGTTCAACTAATGAAAAACTGTTTTTT
CASTVSGSTNEKLFF
>TRBJ2-1|TRBV29-1|TRBD2|.
TGCAGCGTTGAAGAAGCGGGGGGGCTGAACAATGAGCAGTTCTTC
CSVEEAGGLNNEQFF
>TRBJ1-2|TRBV12-3/TRBV12-4|.|few
TGTGCCAGCAGTCCCCGTCACCCGAGGAGTGGCTACACCTTC
CASSPRHPRSGYTF
>TRBJ2-3|TRBV21-1|.|once
TGTGCCAGCCCTTGGCCGGGGAGCACAGATACGCAGTATTTT
CASPWPGSTDTQYF
>TRBJ1-2|TRBV14|.|.
TGTGCCAGCAGTCCTGATCCCGGCATCGACTATGGCTACACCTTC
CASSPDPGIDYGYTF
>TRBJ1-5|TRBV6-2/TRBV6-3|.|few
TGTGCCAGCAGTTACTCCGCTGCCTATCAGCCCCAGCATTTT
CASSYSAAYQPQHF
>TRBJ2-7|TRBV10-2|TRBD1|few
TGCGCCAGCAGTTCGACAGGGGGCGCCGCCTACGAGCAGTACTTC
CASSSTGGAAYEQYF
>TRBJ2-1|TRBV7-7|.|few
TGTGCTAGCAGCTTAGCGGAGCAAAATGAGCAGTTCTTC
CASSLAEQNEQFF
>TRBJ1-1|TRBV2|TRBD1|.
TGTGCCAGCAGGGTGACAGGGGTAGGATCTGAAGCTTTCTTT
CASRVTGVGSEAFF
>TRBJ2-6|TRBV29-1|.|.
TGCAGCGTTGATCCGGGGGCTGGGGCCAACGTCCTGACTTTC
CSVDPGAGANVLTF
>TRBJ2-3|TRBV9|TRBD2|few
TGTGCCAGCAGCGTAAGACTAGCGGGGACAGATACGCAGTATTTT
CASSVRLAGTDTQYF
>TRBJ1-2|TRBV4-1|.|.
TGCGCCAGCAGCCAGGACGGCGGAGGCAATGGCTACACCTTC
CASSQDGGGNGYTF
>TRBJ1-6|TRBV27|.|.
TGTGCCAGCAGTTTCGAGGGTAGTTCACCCCTCCACTTT
CASSFEGSSPLHF
>TRBJ2-3|TRBV7-8|TRBD2|.
TGTGCCAGCAGCCCTCAGGGAGGGGGCACAGATACGCAGTATTTT
CASSPQGGGTDTQYF
>TRBJ2-3|TRBV10-3|TRBD1|few
TGTGCCATCAGTGTGTCCCGGGACAGGGGGGATACGCAGTATTTT
CAISVSRDRGDTQYF
>TRBJ1-4|TRBV5-1|.|few
TGCGCCAGCAGCTTGGGGCGAGCGACCACGGATGAAAAACTGTTTTTT
CASSLGRATTDEKLFF